This T cell receptor (beta chain) was found in a study of blood T cell repertoires in COVID-19. In terms of age and location, participants ranged from roughly 18 to 100 years and lived in about two dozen US areas. The V and J ends lost 1 base and 2 bases respectively, with 12 bases between them. This CDR3 region has 16 residues. Germline assignment: CDR1 SGHDT and CDR2 YYEEEE. The authors' processing: Estimated nucleated cell counts came from reference gene primer amplification. Assay: immunoSEQ multiplex PCR; the TCRdb copy retains only in-frame clones and omits some. The V and J calls and clone size are taken from that table; D and trimming were inferred from the DNA. The sample has more than 300,000 clones, about nine tenths seen once.

Material: PBMCs or T cells enriched from blood (not recorded which). V is TRBV5-6 and J is TRBJ1-4; tentatively, D is TRBD1 (5 bases). The origin of this receptor is a woman aged 40 to 49 who had been exposed to COVID-19. The CDR3 protein is CASSLNLRGTNEKLFF. For the CDR3, the DNA is TGTGCCAGCAGCTTGAATCTTAGGGGTACTAATGAAAAACTGTTTTTT.